The T cell receptor beta chain under discussion was sequenced for a study of tumor and adjacent non-tumor tissue in lung cancer. About the research overall: On average, productive TCRbeta reads reached some 4.4 million per sample.

The CDR3 is 15 amino acids. The junction had 7 bases not matched to a gene; V was cut back by 0 bases and J by 5 bases. Per the germline V gene, CDR1 is DFQATT and CDR2 is SNEGSKA (reference sequence). RNA was extracted from bulk tissue without any cell sorting. Distant lung tissue was collected more than 3 cm away from the tumor edge. The library came from three nested PCR rounds adapted from ARM-PCR protocols. TCRdb re-called the multiplex PCR reads with MiXCR, one entry per CDR3 protein. The table has approximately 110,000 distinct CDR3 sequences, 60% to 65% seen once; the top ten hold roughly 20%. The study's findings and limits: In normal lung, the top 100 clones were significantly more dominant than in tumor.

About this clonotype: Its antigen is not identified.

The chain carries TRBV20-1 and TRBJ1-1; 9 nucleotides line up with TRBD1. The receptor was isolated from a man aged 55 to 70 with non-small cell lung cancer. Sequenced: distant non-tumor lung tissue. The CDR3 sequence is CSAREGTGLGTEAFF. In DNA form, the CDR3 reads TGCAGTGCTAGAGAAGGGACAGGGTTGGGTACTGAAGCTTTCTTT.